This T cell receptor (beta chain) was sequenced in a study of low-dose radiotherapy and immunotherapy resistance in tumors. This clonotype was detected ten times or more. Germline-derived CDR1 and CDR2 are SGHNT and YENEEA. This CDR3 region has 15 residues. The germline V and J ends were trimmed by 4 bases and 4 bases, with 13 bases remaining between them. TRAV- and TRBV-specific primers primed first-strand cDNA, covering alpha and beta chains. Amplification of TCRs used a constant-region primer and V-primer adapter for approximately 18 PCR cycles. TCRdb independently ran MiXCR on the reads; one entry per CDR3 protein. The sample includes more than 50,000 distinct CDR3 sequences, roughly 29% of them seen just once. Time point defined: before trial treatment.

The sequence was collected from a male donor with rectosigmoid adenocarcinoma. This chain connects TRBV11-3 to TRBJ2-2; D perhaps matches TRBD2 (6 bases). The specimen was PBMCs, collected before treatment. CDR3 in amino acids: CASSSRRESTGELFF. The CDR3 coding sequence is TGTGCCAGCAGCTCCCGGCGGGAAAGCACCGGGGAGCTGTTTTTT.